This T cell receptor beta chain was documented in a study of T-cell memory formation after mild COVID-19. Notes on the study in general: Pre-infection memory held some responding clones, suggesting pre-existing cross-reactive T cells responded. Of the contracting clones, CD4+ ones lay mainly in CM and EM, and CD8+ ones in EMRA.

This clonotype has just a few counts. Its antigen is still unknown. V lost 4 bases and J 3 bases, leaving 13 bases between the germline ends. CDR1 and CDR2 from the germline V gene are SGHRS and YFSETQ. The CDR3 loop spans 15 amino acids. MiXCR was run by TCRdb on the 5' RACE reads, yielding one entry per CDR3 protein. The data hold roughly 400,000 distinct CDR3 sequences, with 20% to 25% observed a single time. The chain is built from TRBV5-1 and TRBJ2-2; D not certain. The clonotype originates from an adult woman who had mild COVID-19 (a few samples of this study predate the infection). Cell type and time point are not known. The sample comprised PBMCs or a T cell subset sorted from them (not recorded which). The CDR3 bases are TGCGCCAGCAGCCGAGGAACTTGGGACACCGGGGAGCTGTTTTTT. Protein sequence: CASSRGTWDTGELFF. The complete variable domain, with remaining parts taken from reference TRBV5-1 and TRBJ2-2, reads KAGVTQTPRYLIKTRGQQVTLSCSPISGHRSVSWYQQTPGQGLQFLFEYFSETQRNKGNFPGRFSGRQFSNSRSEMNVSTLELGDSALYLCASSRGTWDTGELFFGEGSRLTVL.